This T cell receptor beta chain was sequenced during a study of cytomegalovirus exposure and HLA in healthy donors. About the study: Genotyping of 398 donors showed that about 84% belonged to the Caucasian-associated ancestry cluster.

This clone was observed a few times. What it binds is unknown. Germline CDR1 and CDR2: MNHNY and SVGAGI (reference sequence). Trimming stripped 6 bases from V and 4 bases from J, with 12 bases between. CDR3 length: 13 residues. Study-wide points: Later analysis associated a missense DCLRE1C variant with TCR beta V- and J-gene trimming. Rarity characterized most TCR sequences, yet some public TCRs appeared in many donors.

PCR amplification relied on 60 Vbeta primers (plus 13 Jbeta primers). Data came from immunoSEQ multiplex PCR; TCRdb stores just in-frame clones and leaves some out. The table shows over 100,000 clones, with roughly 70% occurring only once. Sequencing was carried out using PBMCs. The TCR was taken from a middle-aged man in good health and CMV-seropositive. The chain links TRBV6-6 to TRBJ1-1; perhaps TRBD1 as D (6 bases). The CDR3 here is CASRERRGTEAFF. CDR3 DNA: TGTGCCAGCAGGGAACGCAGGGGCACTGAAGCTTTCTTT.